These 19 T cell receptor beta chains originate from one sample sequenced in a study of CD8+ T cells in alopecia areata. TCR sequencing used cDNA made by reverse transcription of extracted RNA. Only in-frame clones appear in the TCRdb table, and some are missing; sequencing was by immunoSEQ multiplex PCR. Of some 190,000 clones in the sample, 45% to 65% are singletons; the top ten hold roughly 0.67%. Treatment described: oral pan-JAK inhibitor, 5-10 mg twice daily. The material sequenced was CD4+ T cells sorted from blood, taken at week 4, from a patient treated with tofacitinib. These receptors originate from a human donor with alopecia areata.

This clone was found many times. The V and J genes are TRBV18 and TRBJ2-2; D is uncertain. The CDR3 totals 13 residues. Germline lookup yields CDR1 KGHSH and CDR2 LQKENI. Trimming shortened V by 6 bases and J by 6 bases, and 11 bases separated the two germline ends. CDR3 nucleotide sequence: TGTGCCAGCTCGCCGCCCGTATCCGGGGAGCTGTTTTTT. Translated: CASSPPVSGELFF.

This clone was counted a single time. This chain uses TRBV30 with TRBJ1-4; D call uncertain. The CDR3 is 12 amino acids. Germline lookup yields CDR1 GTSNPN and CDR2 SVGIG (reference sequence). Trimming shortened V by 2 bases and J by 5 bases, and 6 bases separated the two germline ends. The DNA for the CDR3 is TGTGCCTGGAGTAGAGGAAATGAAAAACTGTTTTTT. It encodes CAWSRGNEKLFF.

The chain couples TRBV4-1 to TRBJ2-5, with TRBD2 matching 11 bases. The ends lost 0 bases at V and 0 bases at J; junction bases unmatched: 9. Germline V gene data show CDR1 as MGHRA and CDR2 as YSYEKL. This CDR3 has 19 residues. CDR3 sequence (DNA): TGCGCCAGCAGCCAAGAGCATCTTAGCGGGAGGGCCAACCAAGAGACCCAGTACTTC. Protein sequence: CASSQEHLSGRANQETQYF.

The chain links TRBV7-2 to TRBJ2-1, with 7 bases lining up with TRBD2. The V and J ends lost 3 bases and 15 bases, in that order; junction bases with no gene match: 8. The CDR3 consists of 12 residues. CDR1 is SGHTA and CDR2 is FQGNSA in the germline V gene. The CDR3 nucleotides are TGTGCCAGCAGCTTGCTAGCGGCCCTGCCGTTCTTC. Translation gives CASSLLAALPFF.

J is TRBJ1-1 and V is TRBV23-1; D gene unclear. TRBV23-1 is treated as an ORF (open reading frame) with a function not yet certain. Deletions cut 4 bases from V and 7 bases from J, with 10 bases between. The CDR3 runs 12 residues. CDR3 nucleotides: TGCGCCAGCAGTCGGGAAGGGAATGAAGCTTTCTTT. Amino acids: CASSREGNEAFF.

The rearrangement uses TRBV7-2 and TRBJ1-5, with TRBD1 matching over 9 bases. The CDR3 is made up of 15 amino acids. Germline CDR1 and CDR2: SGHTA and FQGNSA. With 5 bases clipped from V and 1 base from J, the junction kept 3 bases outside the gene matches. The chain's CDR3 is CASSPGQGSNQPQHF. Here the CDR3 DNA reads TGTGCCAGCAGCCCGGGACAGGGAAGCAATCAGCCCCAGCATTTT.

This clone was recorded a few times. This chain joins TRBV29-1 and TRBJ2-1; D ambiguous. CDR1 is SQVTM and CDR2 is ANQGSEA in the germline V gene. Trimming took 8 bases from V and 1 from J, leaving 15 bases between them. The CDR3 extends over 14 amino acids. The CDR3 nucleotides read TGCAGCTCTGAGGCGTTAGGTTCCTACAATGAGCAGTTCTTC. Residues: CSSEALGSYNEQFF.

The chain combines TRBV7-9 with TRBJ2-5; a possible D gene is TRBD1 (7 bases). This CDR3 region has 14 residues. Germline V gene sequence: CDR1 SEHNR, CDR2 FQNEAQ (reference sequence). Trimming took 5 bases from V and 4 from J, leaving 14 bases between them. The CDR3 DNA sequence: TGTGCCAGCAGCCCACACAGGGGAGGAGAGACCCAGTACTTC. Translated, it gives CASSPHRGGETQYF.

This clone appeared once. The same CDR3 arises from other DNA sequences in this sample as well. The V call is TRBV6-6, the J call TRBJ1-2; 7 bases are shared with TRBD1. The V gene's germline CDR1 is MNHNY and CDR2 SVGAGI (reference sequence). After removal of 5 bases from V and 2 bases from J, the junction contained 2 bases not matched to a gene. This CDR3 is built from 13 residues. CDR3 bases: TGTGCCAGCAGTCCACAGGGGAACTATGGCTACACCTTC. Protein: CASSPQGNYGYTF.

This clone was observed once. The chain links TRBV30 to TRBJ1-2, with TRBD1 identical over 8 bases. V lost 7 bases to trimming and J lost 4 bases; unmatched junction nucleotides: 2. The germline V gene has CDR1 GTSNPN and CDR2 SVGIG (reference sequence). The CDR3 has 11 amino acids. The CDR3: CASQGAYGYTF. CDR3 nucleotides: TGTGCCTCGCAGGGGGCCTATGGCTACACCTTC.

V and J are TRBV30 and TRBJ2-5; D is possibly TRBD2 (6 bases). Germline V gene data show CDR1 as GTSNPN and CDR2 as SVGIG (reference sequence). V was cut by 0 bases and J by 5 bases, with 22 bases left in between. This CDR3 has 17 residues. The CDR3 bases are TGTGCCTGGAGTGTGGGGTCAGGGACTCCCGCGGGGGAGACCCAGTACTTC. Translating gives CAWSVGSGTPAGETQYF. The whole variable domain, remainder taken from reference TRBV30 and TRBJ2-5, is SQTIHQWPATLVQPVGSPLSLECTVEGTSNPNLYWYRQAAGRGLQLLFYSVGIGQISSEVPQNLSASRPQDRQFILSSKKLLLSDSGFYLCAWSVGSGTPAGETQYFGPGTRLLVL.

This chain uses TRBV5-1 with TRBJ1-1, with D uncertain. The CDR3 length is 15 residues. Germline CDR1 reads SGHRS; CDR2 reads YFSETQ. Trimming took 9 bases from V and 1 from J, leaving 19 bases between them. The CDR3 is CATYPGESANTEAFF. The CDR3 bases are TGCGCCACCTACCCCGGGGAGTCCGCGAACACTGAAGCTTTCTTT.

This sequence joins TRBV30 and TRBJ2-1; 9 positions agree with TRBD1. Germline CDR1 GTSNPN, CDR2 SVGIG (reference sequence). The CDR3 is 15 amino acids. V was pared by 2 bases and J by 8 bases, with 10 bases of the junction left unmatched. The CDR3 loop is CAWSFFGTGRHEQFF. The CDR3 DNA follows: TGTGCCTGGAGTTTTTTCGGGACAGGGAGGCATGAGCAGTTCTTC.

The V and J genes are TRBV7-9 and TRBJ2-7; D unresolved. The CDR3 is 14 amino acids. Germline V lookup: CDR1 SEHNR, CDR2 FQNEAQ (reference sequence). V was shortened by 2 bases and J by 0 bases, with 8 bases between the two germline ends. The DNA for the CDR3 is TGTGCCAGCAGCTTACCAGTTAGCTCCTACGAGCAGTACTTC. Its translation is CASSLPVSSYEQYF.

The chain joins TRBV29-1 to TRBJ2-1, with TRBD2 matching over 10 bases. Germline assignment: CDR1 SQVTM and CDR2 ANQGSEA. J lost 4 bases, V lost 7 bases, and 19 bases had no gene match. The CDR3 length is 18 residues. In nucleotides, the CDR3 is TGCAGCGGATGGGGGCTAGCGGGAGAGGATAAGGGGTACAATGAGCAGTTCTTC. It yields the protein CSGWGLAGEDKGYNEQFF.

This clone has a single count. This sequence joins TRBV4-1 and TRBJ1-1; D may be TRBD1 (6 bases). The CDR3 has 14 amino acids. Germline V gene lookup returns CDR1 MGHRA and CDR2 YSYEKL. V lost 4 bases, J lost 1 base, and 10 bases lay in between. CDR3 region: CASSLKQGNTEAFF. For the CDR3, the DNA is TGCGCCAGCAGCCTTAAACAGGGGAACACTGAAGCTTTCTTT.

The gene calls are TRBV30 and TRBJ2-1; 8 nucleotides line up with TRBD1. The CDR3 covers 16 residues. V dropped 3 bases and J dropped 2; count of bases not matched to a gene: 9. Germline values: CDR1 GTSNPN, CDR2 SVGIG (reference sequence). The CDR3, as DNA: TGTGCCTGGAGGGCCCGCGGACAGGGTCCCTACAATGAGCAGTTCTTC. It specifies CAWRARGQGPYNEQFF.

This clone showed up just a few times. The J gene is TRBJ2-1, the V gene TRBV6-5; TRBD1 matches at 7 bases. Germline CDR1 reads MNHEY; CDR2 reads SVGAGI. The CDR3 loop spans 15 amino acids. After removal of 5 bases from V and 1 base from J, the junction contained 5 bases not matched to a gene. CDR3 sequence (DNA): TGTGCCAGCAGTAACAACAGGGGATCCTACAATGAGCAGTTCTTC. This codes for CASSNNRGSYNEQFF.

The rearrangement uses TRBV7-8 and TRBJ1-1; D not certain. The CDR3 sequence is 13 residues long. V was clipped by 2 bases and J by 10 bases, with 14 bases between them. Germline V gives CDR1 SGHVS, CDR2 FQNEAQ. In nucleotides, the CDR3 is TGTGCCAGCAGCTTATTTCCGGGCCGGTTAGCTTTCTTT. This gives the protein CASSLFPGRLAFF.